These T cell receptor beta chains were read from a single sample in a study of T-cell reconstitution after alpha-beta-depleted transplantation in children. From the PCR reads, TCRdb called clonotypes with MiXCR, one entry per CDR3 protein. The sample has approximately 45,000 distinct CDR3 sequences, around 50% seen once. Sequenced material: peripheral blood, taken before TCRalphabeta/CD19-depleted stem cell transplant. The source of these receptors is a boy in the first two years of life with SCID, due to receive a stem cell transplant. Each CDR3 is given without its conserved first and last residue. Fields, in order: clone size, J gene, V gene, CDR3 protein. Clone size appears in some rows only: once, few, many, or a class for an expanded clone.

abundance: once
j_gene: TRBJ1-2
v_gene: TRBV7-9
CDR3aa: ASSPGSRYGYT

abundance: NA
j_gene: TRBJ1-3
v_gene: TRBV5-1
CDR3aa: ASSLDVASGNTIY

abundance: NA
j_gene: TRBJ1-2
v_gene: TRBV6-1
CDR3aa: ASSDRQGGGYT

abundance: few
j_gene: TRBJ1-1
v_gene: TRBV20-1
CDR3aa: SARDVGQGDTEAF

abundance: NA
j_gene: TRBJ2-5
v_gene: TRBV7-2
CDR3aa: ASSLVGVQETQY

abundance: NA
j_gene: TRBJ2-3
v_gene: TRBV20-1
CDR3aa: SARDLGLAGGPRADTQY

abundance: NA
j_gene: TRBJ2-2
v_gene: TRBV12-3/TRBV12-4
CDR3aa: ASSLRAAGGVGELF

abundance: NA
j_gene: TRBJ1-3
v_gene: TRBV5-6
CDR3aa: ASSLWPPYGNTIY

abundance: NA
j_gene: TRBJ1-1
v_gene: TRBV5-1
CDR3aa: ASSLRGTKNTEAF

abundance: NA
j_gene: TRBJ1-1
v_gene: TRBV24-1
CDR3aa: ATRGHMNTEAF

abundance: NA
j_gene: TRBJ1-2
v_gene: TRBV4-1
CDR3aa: ASSPRTWNYGYT

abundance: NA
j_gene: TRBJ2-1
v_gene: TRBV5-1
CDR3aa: ASSSSGDSYNEQF

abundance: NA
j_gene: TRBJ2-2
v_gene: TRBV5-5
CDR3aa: ASSLDPVGQGATGELF

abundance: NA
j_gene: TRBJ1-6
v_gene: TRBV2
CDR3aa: ASSGWDGPDGSPLH

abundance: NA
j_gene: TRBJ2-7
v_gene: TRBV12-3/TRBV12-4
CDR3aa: ASRHEQY

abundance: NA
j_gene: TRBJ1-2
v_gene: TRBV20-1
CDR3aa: SAGPPRGQNYGYT

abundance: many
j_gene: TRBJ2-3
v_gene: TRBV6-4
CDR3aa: ASSDSRGGDTQY

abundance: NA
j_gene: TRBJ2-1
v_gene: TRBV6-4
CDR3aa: ASSESNIYNEQF

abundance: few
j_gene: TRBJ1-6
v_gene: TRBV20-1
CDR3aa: SAWDRARYNSPLH

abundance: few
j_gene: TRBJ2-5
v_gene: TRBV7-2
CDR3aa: ASSLRGGETQY

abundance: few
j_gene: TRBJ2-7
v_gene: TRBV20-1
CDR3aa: SARDGRSSYEQY

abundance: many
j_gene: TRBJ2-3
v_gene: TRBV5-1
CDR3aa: ASSHLGDTDTQY

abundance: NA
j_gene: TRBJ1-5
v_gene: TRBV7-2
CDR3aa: ASSLREGNQPQH

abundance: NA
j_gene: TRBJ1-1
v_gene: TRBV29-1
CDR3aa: SVGGTTGGEAF

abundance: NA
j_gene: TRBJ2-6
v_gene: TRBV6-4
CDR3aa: ASSDTTGAGANVLT

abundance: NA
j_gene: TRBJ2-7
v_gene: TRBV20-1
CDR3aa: SARDPTSGDEQY

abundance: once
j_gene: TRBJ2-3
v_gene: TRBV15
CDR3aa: ATSRGQDTDTQY

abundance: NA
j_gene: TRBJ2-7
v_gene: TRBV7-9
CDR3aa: ASSMGAGTYEQY

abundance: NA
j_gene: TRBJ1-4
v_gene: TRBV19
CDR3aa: ASRAGSTNEKLF

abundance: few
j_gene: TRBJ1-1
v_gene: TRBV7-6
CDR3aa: ASSFQPTGESEAF

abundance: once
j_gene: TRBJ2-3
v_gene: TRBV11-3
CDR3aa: ASSLGGGPADTQY

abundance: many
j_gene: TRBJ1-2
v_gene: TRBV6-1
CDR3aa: ASSATGRDGYT

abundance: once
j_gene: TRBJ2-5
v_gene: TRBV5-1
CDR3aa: ASSPPGLQETQY

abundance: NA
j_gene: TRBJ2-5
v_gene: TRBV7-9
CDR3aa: ASSLRDGYQETQY

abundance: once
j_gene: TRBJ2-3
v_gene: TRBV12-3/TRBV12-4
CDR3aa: ASRAHPLLAGGPKDTQY

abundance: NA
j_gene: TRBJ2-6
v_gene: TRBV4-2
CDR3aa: ASSPRWGQGARASSGANVLT

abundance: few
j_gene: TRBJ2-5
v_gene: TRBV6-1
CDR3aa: ASRGTGEETQY

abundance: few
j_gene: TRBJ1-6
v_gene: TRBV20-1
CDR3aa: SARKTGQGNSPLH

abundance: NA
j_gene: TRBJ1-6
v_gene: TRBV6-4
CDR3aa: ASREDGFNSPLH

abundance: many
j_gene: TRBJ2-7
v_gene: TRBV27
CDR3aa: ASSLEASSYEQY

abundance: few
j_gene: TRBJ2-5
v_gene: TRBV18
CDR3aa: ASSSGTEQETQY

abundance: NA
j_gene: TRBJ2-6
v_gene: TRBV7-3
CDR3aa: ASSPRSGANVLT

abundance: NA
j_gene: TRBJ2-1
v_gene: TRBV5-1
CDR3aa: ASSWTSGLGNEQF